This TCR beta chain was identified in a study of OX40 agonist ivuxolimab in advanced cancers. Profiling relied on immunoSEQ multiplex PCR, and the TCRdb table lists in-frame clones only, not all of them. The sample contains around 45,000 clones, 88% of which appear only once. In germline, CDR1 is MNHEY, CDR2 SVGAGI. Trimming took off 6 bases at V and 1 base at J, with 12 bases between the two ends. The CDR3 has 14 amino acids. The chain is built from TRBV6-5 and TRBJ1-1, with D possibly matching TRBD1 (6 bases). The source of this sequence is an adult with an advanced solid tumor such as melanoma, head and neck, liver or kidney cancer. The sequenced sample was CD4+ or CD8+ T cells sorted from blood, obtained in a trial of the OX40 agonist ivuxolimab. Here the CDR3 DNA reads TGTGCCAGCAGCTTCCTCAGGGGGAACACTGAAGCTTTCTTT. As protein: CASSFLRGNTEAFF.